The source of this TCR beta chain is a study of T cells in Graves' hyperthyroidism and ophthalmopathy. Disease duration was under 3 months in the ophthalmopathy patients, who also had a Clinical Activity Score of at least 3 and a NOSPECS grade of at least 4. Diagnosing involved the use of clinical symptoms, serum thyroxine and TRAb, thyroid ultrasound and orbital computed tomography. Fresh peripheral blood, around 10 ml, yielded the PBMCs. Trimming stripped 7 bases from V and 4 bases from J, with 17 bases between. The CDR3 totals 15 residues. It was RNA transcripts that yielded the amplified TCR beta CDR3 regions. Initially, a first-round RT-PCR of the TCR CDR3 employed the HTBI primer set. TCRdb reprocessed the multiplex PCR reads with MiXCR, giving one entry per CDR3 protein. Here the sample spans about 380,000 distinct CDR3 sequences, around 18% being singletons. This clonotype came up a few times.

The chain links TRBV12-3 or TRBV12-4 to TRBJ1-5, with D possibly matching TRBD1 (6 bases). This TCR came from a man aged 18 to 30 with Graves' ophthalmopathy. The sample consisted of blood. CDR3 region: CASTRTAPLNQPQHF. CDR3 sequence (DNA): TGTGCCAGCACACGGACAGCGCCGCTAAATCAGCCCCAGCATTTT.